This is a list of T cell receptor beta chains from one sample in a study of blood T cell repertoires in COVID-19. Some clones are missing from TCRdb's copy, which holds only in-frame ones; the method was immunoSEQ multiplex PCR. In the table there are 100,000 to 120,000 clones, roughly 82% of which are singletons. Specimen: peripheral blood. Receptors originate from a woman aged 55-70 years with acute or convalescent COVID-19. Each CDR3 is given with its conserved first and last residue. D genes are given only for firm matches. Size is omitted from some rows. Given values are once, few, many or a class for expanded clones.

-	-	TRBV19	TRBJ1-2	TGTGCCAGTAGTTTCCGGTTGACTAACTATGGCTACACCTTC	CASSFRLTNYGYTF
-	-	TRBV28	TRBJ1-2	TGTGCCAGCAGCCTAGGAGGGTTGTCGGACTATGGCTACACCTTC	CASSLGGLSDYGYTF
-	-	TRBV14	TRBJ1-3	TGTGCCAGCAGCCAAGCTTATAAAGAGGACACCATATATTTT	CASSQAYKEDTIYF
-	once	TRBV13	TRBJ1-6	TGTGCCAGCAGCACGGGGGACGGCAGGAGGGTGTATAATTCACCCCTCCACTTT	CASSTGDGRRVYNSPLHF
-	-	TRBV19	TRBJ1-1	TGTGCCAGTAGTATAGTACGGGGGGCAGAGACTAACACTGAAGCTTTCTTT	CASSIVRGAETNTEAFF
TRBD1	-	TRBV7-2	TRBJ1-1	TGTGCCAGCACCCCCCAGGGGGGTTGGACTGAAGCTTTCTTT	CASTPQGGWTEAFF
-	-	TRBV12-3/TRBV12-4	TRBJ2-5	TGTGCCAGCAGTTTACCCTATCAAGAGACCCAGTACTTC	CASSLPYQETQYF
TRBD2	-	TRBV19	TRBJ2-2	TGTGCCAGTAGTAACTCCCTAGCGGGGGATCCCTTCGGGGAGCTGTTTTTT	CASSNSLAGDPFGELFF
-	-	TRBV28	TRBJ1-3	TGTGCCAGCAGTTTATTAGCGAGGCTCTCTGGAAACACCATATATTTT	CASSLLARLSGNTIYF
-	few	TRBV2	TRBJ1-1	TGTGCCAGCAGCGAGGACACTGAAGCTTTCTTT	CASSEDTEAFF
-	-	TRBV28	TRBJ1-1	TGTGCCAGCAGTCCCCGTTGGGGCAGTGGCACTGAAGCTTTCTTT	CASSPRWGSGTEAFF
-	-	TRBV11-2	TRBJ1-1	TGTGCCAGCAGCTTACAGAACACTGAAGCTTTCTTT	CASSLQNTEAFF
-	-	TRBV19	TRBJ2-5	TGTGCCAGTAGTATCACAGTCCAAGAGACCCAGTACTTC	CASSITVQETQYF
-	-	TRBV19	TRBJ1-2	TGTGCCAGTAGTATCAGGGGAGCTAACTATGGCTACACCTTC	CASSIRGANYGYTF
TRBD1	once	TRBV18	TRBJ2-2	TGTGCCAGCTCACCACCACACAGGGGGCGTTCCGGGGAGCTGTTTTTT	CASSPPHRGRSGELFF
-	few	TRBV4-3	TRBJ1-2	TGCGCCAGCAGCCAAGAGAGGCCCAATTCGGGCTACACCTTC	CASSQERPNSGYTF
TRBD1	-	TRBV27	TRBJ1-2	TGTGCCAGCAGCATGCGACAGGGGACCTACGGGACCTATGGCTACACCTTC	CASSMRQGTYGTYGYTF
TRBD2	-	TRBV3-1/TRBV3-2	TRBJ2-7	TGTGCCAGCAGCCAAGATAGTTTAGCGGGGGTGTACTTC	CASSQDSLAGVYF
-	-	TRBV9	TRBJ2-1	TGTGCCAGCAGCGTGCAAGACAGTAACAATGAGCAGTTCTTC	CASSVQDSNNEQFF
-	-	TRBV2	TRBJ1-2	TGTGCCAGCAATACATTGGGGGGGCTAAGTGGCTACACCTTC	CASNTLGGLSGYTF
-	-	TRBV30	TRBJ2-7	TGTGCCGCCCGTTTAGGAGGGTTGCATTTCTACGAGCAGTACTTC	CAARLGGLHFYEQYF
-	few	TRBV11-2	TRBJ2-7	TGTGCCAGCAGCTTAGATTATAGCGTGTACGAGCAGTACTTC	CASSLDYSVYEQYF
-	-	TRBV27	TRBJ1-3	TGTGCCAGCAGTAGCGGGACCCTTGGAAACACCATATATTTT	CASSSGTLGNTIYF
-	-	TRBV24-1	TRBJ1-1	TGTGCCACCAGTGGGCCCGGGAGGGACATTGCCATGAACACTGAAGCTTTCTTT	CATSGPGRDIAMNTEAFF
-	-	TRBV9	TRBJ2-7	TGTGCCAGCAGCGTAGGGGGGGTCGGATCCTACGAGCAGTACTTC	CASSVGGVGSYEQYF
TRBD1	few	TRBV3-1/TRBV3-2	TRBJ1-2	TGTGCCAGCAGGACAGGGGAGGGGTATGGCTACACCTTC	CASRTGEGYGYTF
-	-	TRBV6-5	TRBJ1-2	TGTGCCAGCAGGAAACGGGGGGGATATGGCTACACCTTC	CASRKRGGYGYTF
-	-	TRBV21-1	TRBJ2-7	-	CASSVGTGALPDEQYF
-	-	TRBV7-2	TRBJ2-7	TGTGCCAGCAGCTTACAGGGACACACCTACGAGCAGTACTTC	CASSLQGHTYEQYF
TRBD2	-	TRBV19	TRBJ2-1	TGTGCCAGTAGTCGGGGGGGCTTCGACAATGAGCAGTTCTTC	CASSRGGFDNEQFF
-	once	TRBV5-1	TRBJ1-2	TGCGCCAGCAGTGGGGTAGGGGATGGCTACACCTTC	CASSGVGDGYTF
-	-	TRBV7-2	TRBJ2-4	TGTGCCAGCAGCACCCGCCAAGCCTTTCAGTACTTC	CASSTRQAFQYF
-	-	TRBV19	TRBJ1-1	TGTGCCAGTACCTCAGGACACTTTGAAGCTTTCTTT	CASTSGHFEAFF
TRBD1	-	TRBV28	TRBJ2-1	TGTGCCAGCAGTTTCAGTGGACAGGGGATATGGGAGCAGTTCTTC	CASSFSGQGIWEQFF
-	-	TRBV11-2	TRBJ2-2	TGTGCCAGCAGCTTTGGTCTAGCAACCGGGGAGCTGTTTTTT	CASSFGLATGELFF
TRBD1	-	TRBV14	TRBJ1-4	TGTGCCAGCAGCCAAGTCCGGGACAGGGGCAGTGAAAAACTGTTTTTT	CASSQVRDRGSEKLFF
TRBD1	-	TRBV7-2	TRBJ2-1	TGTGCCAGCAGCTGGACAGGCGGCTCCTACAATGAGCAGTTCTTC	CASSWTGGSYNEQFF
-	-	TRBV11-2	TRBJ2-5	TGTGCCAGCAGCTACGATGCCTATCAAGAGACCCAGTACTTC	CASSYDAYQETQYF
-	-	TRBV6-5	TRBJ2-3	TGTGCCAGCAGTTACTCATCCAGGTTACCTCATACGCAGTATTTT	CASSYSSRLPHTQYF
TRBD1	-	TRBV6-6	TRBJ1-6	TGTGCCAGCAGATGGATAGGGACAGCCTATAATTCACCCCTCCACTTT	CASRWIGTAYNSPLHF
TRBD1	-	TRBV30	TRBJ1-1	TGTGCCTGGAGTTTCCGACAGGGGGGCGTCACTGAAGCTTTCTTT	CAWSFRQGGVTEAFF
-	once	TRBV11-2	TRBJ2-5	TGTGCCAGCAGCTTAGGAGCCGGGGAGACCCAGTACTTC	CASSLGAGETQYF
TRBD1	-	TRBV24-1	TRBJ2-1	TGTGCCACCAGTGATTTGCACACTAGGACAGGGGTCCATGAGCAGTTCTTC	CATSDLHTRTGVHEQFF
-	once	TRBV12-3/TRBV12-4	TRBJ2-3	TGTGCCAGCAGCTTAGTGTCGACAGATACGCAGTATTTT	CASSLVSTDTQYF
-	once	TRBV5-1	TRBJ1-5	TGCGCCAGCAGCTTGATTGGACATGCCGATCAGCCCCAGCATTTT	CASSLIGHADQPQHF
-	-	TRBV5-1	TRBJ1-6	TGCGCCAGCAGCTTGGGACAGACTAATTCACCCCTCCACTTT	CASSLGQTNSPLHF
-	-	TRBV28	TRBJ2-7	TGTGCCAGCAGTTTATACACCTCCCGATACGAGCAGTACTTC	CASSLYTSRYEQYF
-	few	TRBV2	TRBJ1-4	TGTGCCAGCAGGGAGACAGAGACCACTGAAAAACTGTTTTTT	CASRETETTEKLFF
-	-	TRBV7-2	TRBJ1-1	TGTGCCAGCAGGGCGGGAATTAACACTGAAGCTTTCTTT	CASRAGINTEAFF
TRBD1	-	TRBV7-2	TRBJ2-4	TGTGCCAGCAGCTTCAGCTCGACAGGGGCCGGGGCCAAAAACATTCAGTACTTC	CASSFSSTGAGAKNIQYF
-	once	TRBV11-1	TRBJ1-2	TGTGCCAGCAGCTTTACAGGTGATGGCTACACCTTC	CASSFTGDGYTF
-	-	TRBV24-1	TRBJ2-5	TGTGCCACCAGTGATGGTACATTGGAGACCCAGTACTTC	CATSDGTLETQYF
-	few	TRBV4-2	TRBJ1-4	TGTGCCAGCAGCCAAACTACCGGGACACCTGAAAAACTGTTTTTT	CASSQTTGTPEKLFF